This T cell receptor beta chain derives from a study of shared clonotypes between healthy human individuals. To note about this clone: The sample has other DNA sequences that encode this CDR3 too.

The CDR3 loop spans 14 amino acids. The V segment lost 5 bases and the J segment 2 bases; nucleotides outside the gene matches: 3. Germline CDR1 and CDR2: SGHAT and FQNNGV. Profiling relied on immunoSEQ multiplex PCR, and the TCRdb table lists in-frame clones only, not all of them. The table records about 670,000 clones, more than 70% of them present only once. This receptor was identified in a woman aged 25 to 39 in good health. The specimen was memory CD4+ T cells sorted from blood. Noted subset: CD45RA-negative fraction. The V gene is TRBV11-2, the J gene TRBJ1-3; 7 bases map to TRBD1. CDR3 loop: CASSLDRAGNTIYF. The DNA for the CDR3 is TGTGCCAGCAGCCTTGACAGGGCTGGAAACACCATATATTTT.